The clone carrying this T cell receptor (beta chain) was observed at least ten times. The sample originates from a study of molecular identifiers for immune sequencing clone quantification. The CDR3 is made up of 11 amino acids. From germline, CDR1 is DFQATT and CDR2 SNEGSKA (reference sequence). Isolation of naive CD8 T cells was achieved by sorting on a CD8+CD4-CCR7+CD45RA+ phenotype. TCRdb re-called the PCR reads through MiXCR, storing one row per CDR3 protein. The sample holds approximately 97,000 distinct CDR3 sequences; roughly 24% are singletons and the top ten take about 0.94%. The specimen was naive CD8+ T cells from blood, with Jurkat cell RNA spiked in. Sample subset: FACS-sorted CD8+CD4-CCR7+CD45RA+ naive T cells. The receptor's source is a human donor in good health. Some libraries in this study had Jurkat cell RNA spiked in. The chain couples TRBV20-1 to TRBJ2-7; no definite D call. The CDR3 DNA reads as TGCAGCTTATTCCTCCTATACGAGCAGTACTTC. Amino acids: CSLFLLYEQYF.